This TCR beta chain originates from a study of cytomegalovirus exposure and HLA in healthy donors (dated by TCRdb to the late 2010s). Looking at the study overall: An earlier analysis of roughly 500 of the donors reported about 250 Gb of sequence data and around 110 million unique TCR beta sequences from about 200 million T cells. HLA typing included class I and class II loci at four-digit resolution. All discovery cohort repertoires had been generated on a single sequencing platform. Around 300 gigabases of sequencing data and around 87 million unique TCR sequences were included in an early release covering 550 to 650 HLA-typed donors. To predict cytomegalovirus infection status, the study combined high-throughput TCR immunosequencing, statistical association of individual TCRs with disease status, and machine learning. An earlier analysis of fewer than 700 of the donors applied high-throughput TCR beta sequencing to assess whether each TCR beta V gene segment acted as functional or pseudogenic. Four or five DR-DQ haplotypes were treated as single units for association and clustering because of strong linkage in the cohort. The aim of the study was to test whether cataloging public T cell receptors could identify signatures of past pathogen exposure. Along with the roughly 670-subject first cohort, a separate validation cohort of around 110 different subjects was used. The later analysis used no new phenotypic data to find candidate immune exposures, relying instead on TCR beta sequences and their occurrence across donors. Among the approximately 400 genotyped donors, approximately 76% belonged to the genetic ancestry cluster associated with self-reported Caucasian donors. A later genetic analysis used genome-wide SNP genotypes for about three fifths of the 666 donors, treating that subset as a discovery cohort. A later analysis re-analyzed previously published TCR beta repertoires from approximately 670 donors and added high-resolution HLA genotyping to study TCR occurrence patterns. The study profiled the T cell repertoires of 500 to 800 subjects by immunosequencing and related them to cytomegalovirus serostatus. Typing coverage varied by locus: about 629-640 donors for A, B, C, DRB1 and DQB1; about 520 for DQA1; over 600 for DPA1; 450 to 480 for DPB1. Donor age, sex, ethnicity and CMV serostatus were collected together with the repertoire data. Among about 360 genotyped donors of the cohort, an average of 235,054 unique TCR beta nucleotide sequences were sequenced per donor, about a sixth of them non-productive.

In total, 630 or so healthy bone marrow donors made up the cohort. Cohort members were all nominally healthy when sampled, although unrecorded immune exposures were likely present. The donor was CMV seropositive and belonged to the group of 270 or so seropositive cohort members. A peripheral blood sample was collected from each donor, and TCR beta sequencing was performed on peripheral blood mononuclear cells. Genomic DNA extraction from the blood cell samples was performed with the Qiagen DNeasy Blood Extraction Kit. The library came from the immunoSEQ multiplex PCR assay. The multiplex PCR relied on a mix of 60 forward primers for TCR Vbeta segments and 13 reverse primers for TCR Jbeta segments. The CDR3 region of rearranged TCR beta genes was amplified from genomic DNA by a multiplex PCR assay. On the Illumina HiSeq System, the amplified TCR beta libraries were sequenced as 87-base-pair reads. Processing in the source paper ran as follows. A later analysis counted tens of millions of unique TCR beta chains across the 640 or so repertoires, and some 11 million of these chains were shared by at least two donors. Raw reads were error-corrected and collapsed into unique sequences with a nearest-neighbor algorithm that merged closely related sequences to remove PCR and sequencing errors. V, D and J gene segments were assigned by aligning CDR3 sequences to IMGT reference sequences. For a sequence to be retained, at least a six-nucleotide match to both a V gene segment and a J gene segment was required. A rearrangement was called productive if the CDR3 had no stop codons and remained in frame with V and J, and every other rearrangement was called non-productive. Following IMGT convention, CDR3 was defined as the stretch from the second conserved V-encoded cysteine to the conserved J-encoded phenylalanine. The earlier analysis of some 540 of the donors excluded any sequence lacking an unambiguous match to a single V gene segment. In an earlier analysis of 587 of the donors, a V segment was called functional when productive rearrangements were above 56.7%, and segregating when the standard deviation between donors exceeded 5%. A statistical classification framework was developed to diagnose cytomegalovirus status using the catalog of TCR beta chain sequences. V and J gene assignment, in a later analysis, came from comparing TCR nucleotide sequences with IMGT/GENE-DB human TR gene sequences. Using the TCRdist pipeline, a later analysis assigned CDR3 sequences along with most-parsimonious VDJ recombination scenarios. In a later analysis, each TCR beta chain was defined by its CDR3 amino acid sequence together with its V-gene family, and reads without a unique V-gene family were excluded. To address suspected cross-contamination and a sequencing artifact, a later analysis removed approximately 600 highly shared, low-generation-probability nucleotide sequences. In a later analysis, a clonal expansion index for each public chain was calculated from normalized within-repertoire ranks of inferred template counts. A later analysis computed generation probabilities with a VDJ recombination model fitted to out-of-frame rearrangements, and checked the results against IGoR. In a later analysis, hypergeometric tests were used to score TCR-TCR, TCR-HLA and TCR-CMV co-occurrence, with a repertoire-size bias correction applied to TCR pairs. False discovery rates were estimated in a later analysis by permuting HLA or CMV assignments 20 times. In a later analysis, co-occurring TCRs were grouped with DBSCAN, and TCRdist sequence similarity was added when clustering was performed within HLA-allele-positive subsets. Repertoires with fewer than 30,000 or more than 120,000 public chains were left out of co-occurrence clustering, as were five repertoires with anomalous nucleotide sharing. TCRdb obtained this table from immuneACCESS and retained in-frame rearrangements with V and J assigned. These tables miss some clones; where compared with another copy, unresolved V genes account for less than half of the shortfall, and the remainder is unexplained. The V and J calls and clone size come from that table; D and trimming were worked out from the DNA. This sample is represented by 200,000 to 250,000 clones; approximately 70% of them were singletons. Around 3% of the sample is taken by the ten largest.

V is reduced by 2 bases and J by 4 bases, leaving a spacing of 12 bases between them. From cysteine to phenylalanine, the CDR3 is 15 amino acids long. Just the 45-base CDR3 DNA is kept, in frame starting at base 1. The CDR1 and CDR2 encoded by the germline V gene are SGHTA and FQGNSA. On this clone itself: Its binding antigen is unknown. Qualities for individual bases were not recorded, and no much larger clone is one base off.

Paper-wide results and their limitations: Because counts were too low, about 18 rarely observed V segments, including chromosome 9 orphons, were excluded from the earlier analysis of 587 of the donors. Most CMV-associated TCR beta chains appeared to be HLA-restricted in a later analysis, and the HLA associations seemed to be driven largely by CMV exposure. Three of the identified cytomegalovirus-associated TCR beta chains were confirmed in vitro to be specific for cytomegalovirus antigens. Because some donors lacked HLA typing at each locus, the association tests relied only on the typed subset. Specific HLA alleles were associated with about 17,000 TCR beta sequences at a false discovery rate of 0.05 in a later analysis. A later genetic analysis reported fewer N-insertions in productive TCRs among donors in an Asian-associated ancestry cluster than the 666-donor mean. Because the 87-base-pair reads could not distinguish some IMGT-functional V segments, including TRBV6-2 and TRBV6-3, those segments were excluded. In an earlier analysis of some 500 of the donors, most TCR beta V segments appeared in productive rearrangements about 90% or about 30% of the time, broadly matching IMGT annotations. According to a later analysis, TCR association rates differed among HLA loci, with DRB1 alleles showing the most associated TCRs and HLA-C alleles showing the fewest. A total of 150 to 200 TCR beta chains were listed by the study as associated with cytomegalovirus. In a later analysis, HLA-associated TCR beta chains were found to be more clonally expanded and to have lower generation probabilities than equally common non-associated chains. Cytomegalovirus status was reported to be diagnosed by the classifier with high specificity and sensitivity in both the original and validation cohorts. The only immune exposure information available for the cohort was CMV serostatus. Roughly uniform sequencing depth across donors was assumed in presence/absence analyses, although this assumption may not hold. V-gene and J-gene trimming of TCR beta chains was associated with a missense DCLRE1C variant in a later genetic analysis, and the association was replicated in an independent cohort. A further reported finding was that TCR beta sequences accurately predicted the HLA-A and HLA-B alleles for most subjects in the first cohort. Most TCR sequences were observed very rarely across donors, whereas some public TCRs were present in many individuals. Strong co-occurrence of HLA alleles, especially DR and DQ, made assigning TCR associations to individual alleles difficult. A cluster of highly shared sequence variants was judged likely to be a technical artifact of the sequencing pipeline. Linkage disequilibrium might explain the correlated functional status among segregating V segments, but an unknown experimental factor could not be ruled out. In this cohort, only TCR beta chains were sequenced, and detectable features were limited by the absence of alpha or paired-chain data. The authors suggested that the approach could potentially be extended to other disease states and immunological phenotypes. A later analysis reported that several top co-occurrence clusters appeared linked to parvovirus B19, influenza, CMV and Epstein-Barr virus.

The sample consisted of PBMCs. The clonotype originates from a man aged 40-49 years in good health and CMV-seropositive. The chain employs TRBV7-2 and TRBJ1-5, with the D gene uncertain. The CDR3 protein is CASSLSGMGNQPQHF. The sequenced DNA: TGTGCCAGCAGCTTATCCGGGATGGGAAATCAGCCCCAGCATTTT.